This T cell receptor (beta chain) was captured by sequencing in a study of CD4 T cell repertoires in COVID-19. Whole-study findings and limits: In SARS-CoV and/or HKU1 spike cultures, between roughly 6 and 26% of SARS-CoV-2 clonotypes reappeared. Several top expanded SARS-CoV-2-reactive clonotypes were shared by two or three memory subsets.

Comments on this clone: Its antigen is currently unknown.

There are 16 residues in the CDR3. The ends were cut back, 2 bases at V and 5 bases at J, with 19 bases in the middle. The V gene's germline CDR1 is SGHTS and CDR2 YDEGEE. These patients had recovered from COVID-19 ranging mild to severe. The memory T cells were sequenced right after ex vivo isolation, without culture. Clones were sequenced by immunoSEQ multiplex PCR, and TCRdb holds only the in-frame ones, with some missing. The sample shows approximately 79,000 clones, roughly 80% of them seen only once. Sequencing was performed on CD4+ T cells from peripheral blood, taken after recovery from COVID-19. The TCR originated in a human donor who had COVID-19. This chain uses TRBV5-8 with TRBJ1-1, with D unclear. The CDR3 DNA sequence: TGTGCCAGCAGCTTCATGTACGCCGCTCGGGGTACTGAAGCTTTCTTT. Its translation is CASSFMYAARGTEAFF.